Described below is a single T cell receptor beta chain sequence and its context. Its antigen is still unknown. This entry is derived from a study of blood T cells in healthy people across ages. The second PCR ran roughly 7 to 12 cycles with a sample-barcoded 5' primer and J-beta primers. Every cDNA molecule carried a tag from a template-switch adaptor bearing 12 random nucleotides. TCRdb re-called the 5' RACE reads through MiXCR, storing one row per CDR3 protein. This sample has approximately 770,000 distinct CDR3 sequences; roughly 60% occur once, and the top ten carry around 22%. Findings and caveats of the study: Aged donors had fewer naive CD4+ cells and lower diversity than long-lived donors.

Isolation per sample recovered at least 6.5 million PBMCs. The source material was blood. The TCR sequence derives from a young man in good health.

Here the CDR3 reads CASSQDQGSYNEQFF. The CDR3 DNA reads TGTGCCAGCAGCCAAGATCAGGGATCCTACAATGAGCAGTTCTTC. This chain joins TRBV4-2 and TRBJ2-1; TRBD1 might be the D (5 bases). V was trimmed by 0 bases and J by 1 base, leaving 7 bases between them. This CDR3 comprises 15 residues. Germline CDR1 and CDR2: LGHNA and YNFKEQ.